Following are 23 T cell receptor beta chains from one sample sequenced in a study of tumor-infiltrating lymphocytes in glioblastoma multiforme. Three nested ARM-PCR rounds with V-beta and C-beta primers built TCRB libraries. TCRdb passed the multiplex PCR reads through MiXCR, listing each CDR3 protein once. The sample lists 20,000 or so distinct CDR3 sequences, around 72% occurring once. The sequencing sample was made of peripheral blood. Source of these receptors: a male donor with glioblastoma.

This clonotype was observed at least ten times. The chain combines TRBV6-1 with TRBJ2-5; 11 nucleotides match TRBD2. There are 17 residues in the CDR3. V was pared by 0 bases and J by 5 bases, with 8 bases of the junction left unmatched. In germline, CDR1 is MNHNS, CDR2 SASEGT. CDR3 protein: CASSEAGRLAGMETQYF. In nucleotides, the CDR3 is TGTGCCAGCAGTGAAGCCGGAAGACTAGCGGGAATGGAGACCCAGTACTTC.

Only one count was recorded for this clonotype. The missing conserved phenylalanine or tryptophan at the end of this CDR3 makes a read error likely. The rearrangement joins TRBV29-1 to TRBJ2-2; D might be TRBD1 or TRBD2, each matching 5 bases. Germline V gene data show CDR1 as SQVTM and CDR2 as ANQGSEA. This CDR3 comprises 13 residues. The CDR3 sequence is CSVGTPPSGKLFY. The CDR3 nucleotides read TGCAGCGTTGGGACACCCCCGTCCGGGAAGCTGTTTTAT.

The V and J genes are TRBV10-2 and TRBJ1-3, with TRBD1 as a possible D gene (6 bases). CDR1 and CDR2 (germline): WSHSY, SAAADI. The ends were cut back, 3 bases at V and 0 bases at J, with 12 bases in the middle. The CDR3 has 16 residues. CDR3: CASSEIRGASGNTIYF. The CDR3 region has the DNA TGCGCCAGCAGTGAAATCCGGGGGGCCTCTGGAAACACCATATATTTT.

Remarks on this clonotype: This may stem from a read error, because a much larger clone lies one nucleotide away. Since the CDR3 does not end with the conserved phenylalanine or tryptophan, this likely comes from a read error. The J gene is TRBJ2-2, the V gene TRBV5-4; D may match TRBD1 or TRBD2 (7 bases each). Trimming left V 4 bases short and J 0 bases short, with 13 bases between. The CDR3 length is 16 residues. Germline V gene data show CDR1 as SGHNT and CDR2 as YYREEE (reference sequence). CDR3 loop: CASSAGGGTNTGELFL. The CDR3 DNA reads as TGTGCCAGCAGCGCAGGGGGGGGTACGAACACCGGGGAGCTGTTTCTT.

To note about this clonotype: This clone may be a read error of a much larger clone one base away. This chain uses TRBV5-1 with TRBJ2-7, with D perhaps matching TRBD1 or TRBD2 (5 bases each). This CDR3 is built from 14 residues. Trimming pared 4 bases from V and 2 bases from J, leaving 13 bases between. Per the germline V gene, CDR1 is SGHRS and CDR2 is YFSETQ. The CDR3 DNA sequence: TGCGCCAGCAGCCTCCGGGGCACGACCTACGAGCAGTACTTC. Translated, it gives CASSLRGTTYEQYF.

Turning to this clonotype: The junction departs from the called germline gene at one end, perhaps through a read error. This chain joins TRBV6-2 or TRBV6-3 and TRBJ2-7, with 7 bases identical to TRBD2. The CDR3 contains 17 residues. The germline gives CDR1 MNHEY, CDR2 SVGEGT. CDR3 sequence reads: CASSSKRDFQSSHEQYF. CDR3 nucleotides: TGTGCCAGTAGTTCGAAGCGGGACTTCCAAAGCTCCCACGAGCAGTACTTC.

This clonotype was counted a few times. The CDR3 nucleotides are TGTGCCAGCAGTGAAGCTGGGTTCAATTCACCCCTCCACTTT. It is translated as CASSEAGFNSPLHF. The V gene is TRBV6-1, the J gene TRBJ1-6; D is unresolved. The CDR3 loop spans 14 amino acids. Germline V lookup: CDR1 MNHNS, CDR2 SASEGT. The V and J ends lost 0 bases and 7 bases respectively, with 7 bases between them.

The chain employs TRBV11-2 and TRBJ2-6, with 7 nucleotides matching TRBD2. The CDR3 extends over 14 amino acids. Per the germline V gene, CDR1 is SGHAT and CDR2 is FQNNGV. V lost 5 bases to trimming and J lost 8 bases; unmatched junction nucleotides: 6. CDR3 coding DNA: TGTGCCAGCAGCCTTGGGGGGGGGTCCAACGTCCTGACTTTC. This translates into CASSLGGGSNVLTF.

In its sample, this clonotype was seen once. CDR3 nucleotide sequence: TGTGCCAGCAGCCAAGAGAGGCAGTCCTACGAGCAGTACTTC. Translating gives CASSQERQSYEQYF. V gene TRBV4-2 combines with J gene TRBJ2-7; D remains unclear. This CDR3 region has 14 residues. V was trimmed by 0 bases and J by 1 base, leaving 7 bases between them. The germline CDR1 and CDR2 sequences are LGHNA and YNFKEQ.

This clonotype was counted a single time. The chain links TRBV29-1 to TRBJ2-1; TRBD2 agrees at 14 bases. V gave up 1 base and J gave up 1 base; unmatched junction bases: 3. The CDR3 length is 17 residues. The germline V gene encodes CDR1 SQVTM and CDR2 ANQGSEA. The CDR3: CSVEGTSGRQSYNEQFF. The CDR3, as DNA: TGCAGCGTTGAAGGGACTAGCGGGAGGCAGTCCTACAATGAGCAGTTCTTC.

The V gene is TRBV6-6, the J gene TRBJ2-6; TRBD2 is a possible D gene (5 bases). This CDR3 region has 15 residues. Germline values: CDR1 MNHNY, CDR2 SVGAGI (reference sequence). V dropped 6 bases and J dropped 0 bases, with 9 bases sitting between them. CDR3 sequence reads: CASSRTSSGANVLTF. The CDR3 DNA reads as TGTGCCAGCAGCCGAACTAGCTCTGGGGCCAACGTCCTGACTTTC.

Concerning this clonotype: Possible read error: a much larger clone is one base away. The gene calls are TRBV5-1 and TRBJ2-7; D ambiguous. CDR1 is SGHRS, CDR2 YFSETQ, per germline. The CDR3 loop spans 14 amino acids. The CDR3 bases are TGCGCCAACAGCCCAAGACACGTATCCTACGAGCAGTACTTC. Protein product: CANSPRHVSYEQYF.

This chain connects TRBV20-1 to TRBJ1-2; the D is unclear. Germline CDR1 DFQATT, CDR2 SNEGSKA (reference sequence). CDR3 size: 13 residues. The V end lost 1 base, the J end lost 3 bases, and 9 bases lay between the germline ends. The CDR3 loop reads CSARGLKDYGYTF. Written as DNA, the CDR3 is TGCAGTGCTAGAGGCCTCAAGGACTATGGCTACACCTTC.

This sequence joins TRBV20-1 and TRBJ2-7; D possibly corresponds to TRBD2 (6 bases). In germline, CDR1 is DFQATT, CDR2 SNEGSKA (reference sequence). Trimming shortened V by 5 bases and J by 5 bases, and 28 bases separated the two germline ends. The CDR3 extends over 17 amino acids. In nucleotides, the CDR3 is TGCAGTGCTCGCCCGGAGGGTACCAGCGTCGAAATCCACGAGCAGTACTTC. Residues: CSARPEGTSVEIHEQYF.

About this clonotype itself: Given a much more abundant clone one base away, this may be a read error. The V call is TRBV5-1, the J call TRBJ2-1, with D perhaps being TRBD1 or TRBD2 (6 bases each). The CDR3 runs to 14 residues. Per germline, CDR1 SGHRS and CDR2 YFSETQ. The DNA of the CDR3 is TGCGCCGGCAGCAGGGGACCCGGCGGGGAGACCCAGTTCTTC. Translation gives CAGSRGPGGETQFF.

This clonotype was seen many times. The chain recombines TRBV5-1 with TRBJ2-2, with TRBD1 matching 7 bases. The CDR3 runs 15 residues. Trimming at V came to 5 bases and at J to 0 bases, leaving 4 bases not matched to a gene. Per germline, CDR1 SGHRS and CDR2 YFSETQ. CDR3 region: CASRPGQANTGELFF. The CDR3 nucleotides read TGCGCCAGCAGACCCGGACAGGCGAACACCGGGGAGCTGTTTTTT.

This clonotype is large within its sample. J is TRBJ2-7 and V is TRBV11-2; D possibly corresponds to TRBD2 (6 bases). Germline V lookup: CDR1 SGHAT, CDR2 FQNNGV. The CDR3 loop spans 14 amino acids. The V gene lost 4 bases and the J gene lost 1 base, with 11 bases spanning the gap. CDR3 in DNA: TGTGCCAGCAGCTCAATACTAGCATCCTACGAGCAGTACTTC. Translated, it gives CASSSILASYEQYF.

Comment on this clonotype: A read error may produce the germline difference seen at one junction end. This rearrangement joins TRBV11-2 to TRBJ2-1; possibly TRBD1 for D (5 bases). The CDR3 consists of 16 residues. Germline CDR1 reads SGHAT; CDR2 reads FQNNGV. The CDR3, as DNA: TGTGCCAGCAGCCGCGACAAGGGGATGGTCAACAATGGGCAGTTCTTC. This translates into CASSRDKGMVNNGQFF.

CDR3 sequence reads: CSARTGGNYNEQFF. CDR3 sequence (DNA): TGCAGTGCTCGGACAGGGGGTAACTACAATGAGCAGTTCTTC. V gene TRBV20-1 combines with J gene TRBJ2-1; TRBD1 matches 10 bases. The CDR3 covers 14 residues. V lost 5 bases to trimming and J lost 3 bases; unmatched junction nucleotides: 4. The V gene's germline CDR1 is DFQATT and CDR2 SNEGSKA (reference sequence).

Ten or more counts support this clonotype. The chain couples TRBV4-1 to TRBJ2-7, with 11 nucleotides matching TRBD2. Looked up from germline, CDR1 is MGHRA and CDR2 is YSYEKL. This CDR3 region has 15 residues. V lost 4 bases to trimming and J lost 2 bases; unmatched junction nucleotides: 4. CDR3 sequence reads: CASSRELAGAYEQYF. CDR3 nucleotides: TGCGCCAGCAGCCGAGAACTAGCGGGGGCCTACGAGCAGTACTTC.

The chain carries TRBV29-1 and TRBJ2-5; D remains unclear. This CDR3 contains 10 residues. Germline CDR1 and CDR2: SQVTM and ANQGSEA. Trimming removed 5 bases at V and 4 bases at J, with 5 bases between. This CDR3 is CSVRRETQYF. CDR3 DNA sequence: TGCAGCGTTCGCCGAGAGACCCAGTACTTC.

The CDR3 loop reads CASSSDSGNTIYF. The CDR3 region has the DNA TGTGCCAGCAGCTCCGACTCTGGAAACACCATATATTTT. The V and J genes are TRBV11-1 and TRBJ1-3; D is unresolved. The CDR3 covers 13 residues. Trimming removed 4 bases at V and 0 bases at J, with 4 bases between. CDR1 and CDR2 (germline): SGHAT, FQDESV (reference sequence).

Turning to this clonotype: Here the CDR3 omits its conserved ending phenylalanine or tryptophan, so a read error is the likely source. The rearrangement joins TRBV5-4 to TRBJ2-5; D perhaps matches TRBD2 (5 bases). The CDR3 length is 13 residues. The germline V and J ends were trimmed by 0 bases and 3 bases, with 6 bases remaining between them. Germline values: CDR1 SGHNT, CDR2 YYREEE (reference sequence). CDR3 coding DNA: TGTGCCAGCAGCTTGGACGGGGAAGAGACCCAGTACCTC. Translated: CASSLDGEETQYL.